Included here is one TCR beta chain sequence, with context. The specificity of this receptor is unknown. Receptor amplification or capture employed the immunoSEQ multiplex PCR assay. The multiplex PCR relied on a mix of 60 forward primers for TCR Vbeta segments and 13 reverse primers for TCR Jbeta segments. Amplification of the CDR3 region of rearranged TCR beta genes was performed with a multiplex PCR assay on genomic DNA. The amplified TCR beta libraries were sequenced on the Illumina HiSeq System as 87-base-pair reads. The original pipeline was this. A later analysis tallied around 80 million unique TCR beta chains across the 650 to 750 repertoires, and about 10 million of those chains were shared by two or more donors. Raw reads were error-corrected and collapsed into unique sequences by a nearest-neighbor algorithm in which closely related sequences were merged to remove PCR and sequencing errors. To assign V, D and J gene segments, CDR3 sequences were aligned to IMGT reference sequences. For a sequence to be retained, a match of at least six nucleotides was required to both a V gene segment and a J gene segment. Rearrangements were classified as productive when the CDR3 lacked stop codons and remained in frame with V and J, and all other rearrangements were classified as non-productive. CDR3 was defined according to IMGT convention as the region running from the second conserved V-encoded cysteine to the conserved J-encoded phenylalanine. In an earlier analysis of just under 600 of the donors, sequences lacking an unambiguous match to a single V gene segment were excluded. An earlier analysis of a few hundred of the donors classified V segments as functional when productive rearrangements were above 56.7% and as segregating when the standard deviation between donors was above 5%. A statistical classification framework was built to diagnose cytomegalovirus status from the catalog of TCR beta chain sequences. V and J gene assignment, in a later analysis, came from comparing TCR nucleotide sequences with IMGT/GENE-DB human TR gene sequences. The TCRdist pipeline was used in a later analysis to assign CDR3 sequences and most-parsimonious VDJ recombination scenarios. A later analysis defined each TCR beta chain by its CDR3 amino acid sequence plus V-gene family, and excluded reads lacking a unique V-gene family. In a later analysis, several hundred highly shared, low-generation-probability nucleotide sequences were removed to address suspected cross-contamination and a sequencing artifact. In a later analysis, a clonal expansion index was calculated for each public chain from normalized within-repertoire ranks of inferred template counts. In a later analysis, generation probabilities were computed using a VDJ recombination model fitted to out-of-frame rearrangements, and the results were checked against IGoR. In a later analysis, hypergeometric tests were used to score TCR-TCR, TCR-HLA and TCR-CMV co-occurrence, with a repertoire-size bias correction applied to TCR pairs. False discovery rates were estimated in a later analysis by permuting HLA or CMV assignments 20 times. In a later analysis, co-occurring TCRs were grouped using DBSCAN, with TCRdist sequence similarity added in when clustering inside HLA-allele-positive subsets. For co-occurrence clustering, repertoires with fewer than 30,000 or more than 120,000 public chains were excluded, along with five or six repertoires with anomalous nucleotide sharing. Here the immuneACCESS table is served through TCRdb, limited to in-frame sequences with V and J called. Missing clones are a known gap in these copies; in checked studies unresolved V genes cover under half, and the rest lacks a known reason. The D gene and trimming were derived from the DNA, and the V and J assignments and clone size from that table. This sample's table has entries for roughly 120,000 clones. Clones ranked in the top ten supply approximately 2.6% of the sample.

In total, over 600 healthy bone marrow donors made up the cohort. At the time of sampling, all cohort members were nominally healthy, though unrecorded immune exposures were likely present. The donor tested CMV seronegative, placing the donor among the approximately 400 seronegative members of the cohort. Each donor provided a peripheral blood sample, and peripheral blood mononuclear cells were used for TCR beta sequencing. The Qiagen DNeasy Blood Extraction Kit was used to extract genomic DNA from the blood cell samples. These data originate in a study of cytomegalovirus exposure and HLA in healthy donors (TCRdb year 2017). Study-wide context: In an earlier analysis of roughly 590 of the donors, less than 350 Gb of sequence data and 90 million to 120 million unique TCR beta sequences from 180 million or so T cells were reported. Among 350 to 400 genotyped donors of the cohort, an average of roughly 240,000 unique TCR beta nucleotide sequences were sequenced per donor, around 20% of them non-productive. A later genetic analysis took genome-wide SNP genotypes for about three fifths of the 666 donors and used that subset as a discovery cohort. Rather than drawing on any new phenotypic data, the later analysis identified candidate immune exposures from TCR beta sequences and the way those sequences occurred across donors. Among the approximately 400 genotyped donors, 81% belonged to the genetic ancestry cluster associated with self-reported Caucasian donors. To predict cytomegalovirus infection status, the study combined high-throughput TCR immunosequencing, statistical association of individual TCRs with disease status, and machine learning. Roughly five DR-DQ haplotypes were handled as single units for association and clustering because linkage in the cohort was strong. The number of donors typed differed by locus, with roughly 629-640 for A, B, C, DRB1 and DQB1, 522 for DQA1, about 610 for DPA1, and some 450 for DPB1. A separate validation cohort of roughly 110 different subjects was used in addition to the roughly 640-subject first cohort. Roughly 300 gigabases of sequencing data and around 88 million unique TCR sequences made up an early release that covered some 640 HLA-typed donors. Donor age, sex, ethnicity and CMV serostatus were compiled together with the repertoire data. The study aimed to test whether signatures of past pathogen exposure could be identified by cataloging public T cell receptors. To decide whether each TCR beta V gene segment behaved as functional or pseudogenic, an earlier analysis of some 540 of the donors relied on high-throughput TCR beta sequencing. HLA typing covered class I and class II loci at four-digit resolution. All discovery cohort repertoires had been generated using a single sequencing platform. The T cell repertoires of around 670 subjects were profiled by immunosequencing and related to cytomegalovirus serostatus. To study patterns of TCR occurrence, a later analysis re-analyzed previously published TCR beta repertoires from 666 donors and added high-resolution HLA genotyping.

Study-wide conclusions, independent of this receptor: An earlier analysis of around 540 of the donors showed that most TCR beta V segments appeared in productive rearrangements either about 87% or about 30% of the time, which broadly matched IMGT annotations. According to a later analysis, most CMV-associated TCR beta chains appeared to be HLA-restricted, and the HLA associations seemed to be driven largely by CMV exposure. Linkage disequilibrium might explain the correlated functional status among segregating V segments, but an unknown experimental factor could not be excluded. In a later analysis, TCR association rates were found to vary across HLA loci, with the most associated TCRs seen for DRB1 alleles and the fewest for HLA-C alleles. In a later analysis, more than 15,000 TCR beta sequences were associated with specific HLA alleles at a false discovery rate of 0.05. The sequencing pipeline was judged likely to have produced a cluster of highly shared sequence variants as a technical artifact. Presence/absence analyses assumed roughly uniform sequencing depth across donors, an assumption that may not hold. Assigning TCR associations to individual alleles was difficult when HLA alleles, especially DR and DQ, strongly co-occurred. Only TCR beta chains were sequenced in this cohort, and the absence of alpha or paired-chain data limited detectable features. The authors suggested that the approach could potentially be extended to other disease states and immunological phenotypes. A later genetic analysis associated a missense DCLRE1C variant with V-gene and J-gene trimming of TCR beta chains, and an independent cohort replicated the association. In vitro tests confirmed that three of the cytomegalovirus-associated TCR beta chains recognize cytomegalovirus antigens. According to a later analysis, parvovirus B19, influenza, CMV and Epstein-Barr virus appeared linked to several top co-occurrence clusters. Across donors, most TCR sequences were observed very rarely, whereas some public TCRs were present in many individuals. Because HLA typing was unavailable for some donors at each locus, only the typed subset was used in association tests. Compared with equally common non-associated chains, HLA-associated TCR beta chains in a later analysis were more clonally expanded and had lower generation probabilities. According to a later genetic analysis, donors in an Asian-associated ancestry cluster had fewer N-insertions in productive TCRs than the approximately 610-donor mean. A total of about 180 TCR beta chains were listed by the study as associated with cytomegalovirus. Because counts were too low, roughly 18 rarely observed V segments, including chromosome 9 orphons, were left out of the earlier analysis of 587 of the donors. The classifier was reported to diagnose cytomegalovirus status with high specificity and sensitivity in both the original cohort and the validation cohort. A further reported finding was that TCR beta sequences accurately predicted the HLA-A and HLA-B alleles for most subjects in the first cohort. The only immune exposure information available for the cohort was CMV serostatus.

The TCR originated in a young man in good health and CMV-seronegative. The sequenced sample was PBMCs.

The CDR3 protein is CARQGPMNTEAFF. The nucleotide sequence is given as TGTGCCAGACAGGGCCCCATGAACACTGAAGCTTTCTTT. Here the chain combines TRBV19 and TRBJ1-1; TRBD1 is possibly the D segment (6 matching bases). CDR1 LNHDA and CDR2 SQIVND are derived from the germline V gene (reference sequence). V is cut by 9 bases and J by 0 bases, and the space between the germline ends is 11 bases. Taken from cysteine to phenylalanine, the CDR3 has 13 residues. Only the CDR3 DNA stays, 39 bases, in frame from base 1.